A single sample gave rise to the 21 T cell receptor beta chains below, sequenced in a study of T cell repertoires in cytomegalovirus infection. TCRdb analysed the reads with MiXCR anew, one entry per CDR3 protein. The table lists approximately 630,000 distinct CDR3 sequences, 24% of them singletons. The sequenced sample was CD8+ T cells from PBMCs. The receptors come from a human donor in good health (CMV status not recorded). Some clones in this sample may be carry-over from other donors' samples.

The DNA of the CDR3 is TGTGCCAGCAGTGTCACAGGAGGGGAGCAGTTCTTC. This sequence encodes CASSVTGGEQFF. This chain joins TRBV6-6 and TRBJ2-1; D may be TRBD2 (6 bases). This CDR3 comprises 12 residues. The V and J ends lost 5 bases and 10 bases respectively, with 12 bases between them. In germline, CDR1 is MNHNY, CDR2 SVGAGI (reference sequence).

This clonotype turned up a few times. The J gene is TRBJ2-3, the V gene TRBV9; D ambiguous. V lost 6 bases to trimming and J lost 0 bases, with 8 bases between them. Germline V CDR1 and CDR2: SGDLS, YYNGEE. CDR3 length: 13 residues. CDR3 sequence reads: CASNGVSTDTQYF. DNA for the CDR3: TGTGCCAGCAATGGAGTCAGCACAGATACGCAGTATTTT.

Details on this clonotype: This may come from a read error, since a much larger clone is one base off. V gene TRBV11-1 combines with J gene TRBJ2-1, with no clear D. From germline, CDR1 is SGHAT and CDR2 FQDESV (reference sequence). The CDR3 length is 11 residues. The CDR3 nucleotides are TGTGCCAACAGCTTAGCTGCCGAGCAGTTCTTC. This encodes CANSLAAEQFF.

This clonotype was seen many times. The chain is built from TRBV7-2 and TRBJ1-5; perhaps TRBD1 as D (6 bases). CDR1 SGHTA and CDR2 FQGNSA come from the germline V gene. This CDR3 has 15 residues. V dropped 5 bases and J dropped 2 bases, with 13 bases sitting between them. The chain's CDR3 is CASSVDTGRNQPQHF. CDR3 in DNA: TGTGCCAGCAGCGTAGACACAGGGCGCAATCAGCCCCAGCATTTT.

In this sample, this clonotype turned up a few times. The chain uses TRBV20-1 and TRBJ2-4; D is perhaps TRBD1 (5 bases). This CDR3 has 15 residues. CDR1 is DFQATT, CDR2 SNEGSKA, per germline (reference sequence). V was shortened by 1 base and J by 8 bases, with 18 bases between the two germline ends. The CDR3 reads CSARGLTKAGHIQYF. For the CDR3, the DNA is TGCAGTGCTAGAGGACTCACTAAAGCAGGGCACATTCAGTACTTC.

This clonotype was seen at least ten times. The CDR3 region has the DNA TGTGCCAGCAGCCTGGACCGCGTTCAGAGCTCTGGAAACACCATATATTTT. Protein product: CASSLDRVQSSGNTIYF. V is TRBV7-8 and J is TRBJ1-3; D gene uncertain. There are 17 residues in the CDR3. The V end lost 5 bases, the J end lost 0 bases, and 17 bases lay between the germline ends. Germline CDR1 is SGHVS and CDR2 is FQNEAQ. Full variable domain (outside the CDR3, taken from reference TRBV7-8 and TRBJ1-3): GAGVSQSPRYKVAKRGQDVALRCDPISGHVSLFWYQQALGQGPEFLTYFQNEAQLDKSGLPSDRFFAERPEGSVSTLKIQRTQQEDSAVYLCASSLDRVQSSGNTIYFGEGSWLTVV.

This clonotype has a count of ten or more. The chain recombines TRBV25-1 with TRBJ2-1; D not resolved. The germline CDR1 and CDR2 sequences are MGHDK and SYGVNS. Trimming shortened V by 2 bases and J by 6 bases, and 11 bases separated the two germline ends. The CDR3 sequence is 14 residues long. This chain's CDR3 is CASSEGNPGNEQFF. CDR3 DNA sequence: TGTGCCAGCAGTGAAGGGAACCCTGGCAATGAGCAGTTCTTC.

This clonotype was observed once. CDR3 amino acids: CAISESVQLNYGYTF. Written as DNA, the CDR3 is TGTGCCATCAGTGAGTCGGTACAGCTAAACTATGGCTACACCTTC. V is TRBV10-3 and J is TRBJ1-2; D not certain. Trimming pared 0 bases from V and 2 bases from J, leaving 10 bases between. The CDR3 extends over 15 amino acids. CDR1 and CDR2 from the germline V gene are ENHRY and SYGVKD.

This clonotype occurred a few times. The chain combines TRBV19 with TRBJ2-2, with 7 bases that match TRBD2. The CDR3 spans 19 residues. Losses at the gene ends were 6 bases for V and 2 bases for J; bases not matched to a gene: 18. CDR1 is LNHDA, CDR2 SQIVND, per germline (reference sequence). CDR3: CASSPGLVYSDLNTGELFF. In nucleotides, the CDR3 is TGTGCCAGTAGCCCCGGACTAGTCTATTCCGATCTCAACACCGGGGAGCTGTTTTTT.

This clonotype has ten or more counts. This sequence joins TRBV7-2 and TRBJ2-2; 7 bases map to TRBD1. Trimming cost V 5 bases and J 7 bases; bases outside gene matches: 7. Germline loops: CDR1 SGHTA, CDR2 FQGNSA. The length of the CDR3 is 14 residues. The CDR3 reads CASSTRQGGGELFF. DNA of the CDR3: TGTGCCAGCAGCACACGACAGGGCGGCGGGGAGCTGTTTTTT. Drawing the rest from reference TRBV7-2 and TRBJ2-2, the complete variable domain is GAGVSQSPSNKVTEKGKDVELRCDPISGHTALYWYRQSLGQGLEFLIYFQGNSAPDKSGLPSDRFSAERTGGSVSTLTIQRTQQEDSAVYLCASSTRQGGGELFFGEGSRLTVL.

This clonotype was counted ten times or more. CDR3 in DNA: TGTGCCAGCAGCTTAAACCTTGACGAGACCCAGTACTTC. Its translation is CASSLNLDETQYF. The gene calls are TRBV7-2 and TRBJ2-5, with D unclear. CDR3 length: 13 residues. V shed 2 bases and J shed 5 bases, with 9 bases lying between them. Germline CDR1 and CDR2: SGHTA and FQGNSA.

There are many counts of this clonotype. The chain links TRBV7-3 to TRBJ2-1, with 10 bases identical to TRBD2. Germline CDR1 and CDR2: SGHTA and FQGTGA. V trimming: 4 bases; J trimming: 7 bases; junction bases outside the gene matches: 7. The CDR3 sequence is 15 residues long. The CDR3 sequence is CASSSSGGAQNEQFF. In DNA form, the CDR3 reads TGTGCCAGCAGCTCCAGCGGGGGGGCCCAAAATGAGCAGTTCTTC.

This clonotype has ten or more counts. This chain joins TRBV6-2 or TRBV6-3 and TRBJ2-1; the match to TRBD1 covers 8 bases. Germline trimming cut 0 bases from V and 9 bases from J; bases unmatched to any gene: 10. CDR1 is MNHEY and CDR2 is SVGEGT in the germline V gene. This CDR3 spans 16 amino acids. Written as DNA, the CDR3 is TGTGCCAGCAGTTACTCGGAGGACAGGGCAGGCGCTGAGCAGTTCTTC. Residues: CASSYSEDRAGAEQFF.

This clonotype came up a few times. V and J are TRBV18 and TRBJ2-3; TRBD1 matches 7 bases. Losses at the gene ends were 3 bases for V and 8 bases for J; bases not matched to a gene: 14. CDR1 is KGHSH, CDR2 LQKENI, per germline. This CDR3 is 16 amino acids long. CDR3 region: CASSPPTGAPQSTQYF. DNA of the CDR3: TGTGCCAGCTCACCCCCCACAGGGGCTCCCCAGAGTACGCAGTATTTT.

With respect to this clonotype: A far larger clone is a single base away, which makes a read error likely. The chain couples TRBV7-2 to TRBJ2-5; 9 bases line up with TRBD2. With 3 bases clipped from V and 5 bases from J, the junction kept 1 base outside the gene matches. CDR3 size: 13 residues. Looked up from germline, CDR1 is SGHTA and CDR2 is FQGNSA. CDR3 sequence: CTSSLAGGETQYF. The CDR3 DNA sequence: TGTACCAGCAGCTTGGCGGGAGGGGAGACCCAGTACTTC.

The CDR3 loop reads CASSSGATYTGELFF. The CDR3 DNA follows: TGTGCCAGCAGTTCGGGCGCAACTTACACCGGGGAGCTGTTTTTT. The V gene is TRBV28, the J gene TRBJ2-2; D gene unclear. Germline V gene lookup returns CDR1 MDHEN and CDR2 SYDVKM. V was trimmed by 4 bases and J by 3 bases, leaving 12 bases between them. The CDR3 runs 15 residues.

There are many counts of this clonotype. The rearrangement uses TRBV6-6 and TRBJ2-7; D unresolved. Trimming took off 3 bases at V and 3 bases at J, with 9 bases between the two ends. Germline V gene sequence: CDR1 MNHNY, CDR2 SVGAGI (reference sequence). The CDR3 sequence is 13 residues long. The CDR3 spells CASSYASFYEQYF. The DNA of the CDR3 is TGTGCCAGCAGTTATGCGAGCTTCTACGAGCAGTACTTC.

In its sample, this clonotype was seen a few times. This rearrangement joins TRBV2 to TRBJ2-7; 11 bases map to TRBD2. V lost 3 bases to trimming and J lost 3 bases; unmatched junction nucleotides: 1. CDR3 length equals 14 residues. Germline loops: CDR1 SNHLY, CDR2 FYNNEI. The CDR3 spells CASSELAGGYEQYF. DNA of the CDR3: TGTGCCAGCAGTGAGCTAGCGGGGGGCTACGAGCAGTACTTC.

This clonotype was counted between two and nine times. The chain joins TRBV7-9 to TRBJ1-2, with 10 nucleotides matching TRBD1. With 0 bases clipped from V and 4 bases from J, the junction kept 8 bases outside the gene matches. Germline V CDR1 and CDR2: SEHNR, FQNEAQ (reference sequence). The CDR3 spans 17 residues. CDR3 sequence: CASSLASPGQGSYGYTF. The CDR3 DNA is TGTGCCAGCAGCTTAGCAAGTCCGGGACAGGGGAGCTATGGCTACACCTTC.

The rearrangement uses TRBV2 and TRBJ2-5; 10 nucleotides match TRBD2. Germline V gene lookup returns CDR1 SNHLY and CDR2 FYNNEI. The J segment lost 4 bases and the V segment lost 3 bases, leaving 8 bases of the junction unmatched. This CDR3 spans 16 amino acids. CDR3 DNA: TGTGCCAGCAGTGATCCTCTAGCGGGGGCTTCAGAGACCCAGTACTTC. As protein: CASSDPLAGASETQYF.

The chain links TRBV20-1 to TRBJ2-1; D is unclear. This CDR3 has 11 residues. The germline V gene has CDR1 DFQATT and CDR2 SNEGSKA (reference sequence). V gave up 6 bases and J gave up 3 bases, with 6 bases separating them. CDR3 sequence (DNA): TGCAGTGCCTCACACTACAATGAGCAGTTCTTC. It encodes CSASHYNEQFF.